This entry describes one TCR beta chain. This clone was counted a single time. Its antigen is unknown. No base quality information exists; no much larger clone differs at one position. The germline V gene supplies CDR1 ENHRY and CDR2 SYGVKD. V is shortened by 4 bases, J by 2 bases, and the region joining them spans 11 bases. The CDR3 contains 14 residues, cysteine and phenylalanine counted. Only CDR3 DNA remains: 42 bases, in frame from the first base. In total, approximately 700 healthy bone marrow donors made up the cohort. At the time of sampling, all cohort members were nominally healthy, though unrecorded immune exposures were likely present. The donor was CMV seropositive and was included in the group of around 300 seropositive cohort members. A peripheral blood sample was collected from each donor, and TCR beta sequencing was performed on peripheral blood mononuclear cells. The Qiagen DNeasy Blood Extraction Kit was used to extract genomic DNA from the blood cell samples.

The data stem from a study of cytomegalovirus exposure and HLA in healthy donors (dated by TCRdb to about 2017). About the study as a whole: According to an earlier analysis of 450 to 650 of the donors, some 180 million T cells yielded 117 million unique TCR beta sequences and roughly 280 Gb of sequence data. An early release that covered more than 550 HLA-typed donors contained about 300 gigabases of sequencing data and approximately 85 million unique TCR sequences. Of the 300 to 500 genotyped donors, approximately 80% were placed in the genetic ancestry cluster associated with self-reported Caucasian donors. The study aimed to test whether signatures of past pathogen exposure could be identified by cataloging public T cell receptors. The study profiled the T cell repertoires of hundreds of subjects by immunosequencing and related them to cytomegalovirus serostatus. In addition to the first cohort of 666 subjects, a separate validation cohort of approximately 130 different subjects was used. To predict cytomegalovirus infection status, the study combined high-throughput TCR immunosequencing, statistical association of individual TCRs with disease status, and machine learning. To study patterns of TCR occurrence, a later analysis re-analyzed previously published TCR beta repertoires from more than 550 donors and added high-resolution HLA genotyping. Rather than drawing on any new phenotypic data, the later analysis identified candidate immune exposures from TCR beta sequences and the way those sequences occurred across donors. An earlier analysis of nearly 600 of the donors applied high-throughput TCR beta sequencing to assess whether each TCR beta V gene segment acted as functional or pseudogenic. Donor age, sex, ethnicity and CMV serostatus were compiled alongside the repertoire data. A later genetic analysis used genome-wide SNP genotypes for about 65% of the 666 donors, treating that subset as a discovery cohort. Every discovery cohort repertoire had been produced on one sequencing platform. HLA typing covered class I and class II loci at four-digit resolution. Typing coverage differed by locus: A, B, C, DRB1 and DQB1 were typed in roughly 620-630 donors, DQA1 in about 500, DPA1 in approximately 600, and DPB1 in 472. A few DR-DQ haplotypes were treated as single units for association and clustering because of strong linkage in the cohort. Among some 400 genotyped donors of the cohort, an average of approximately 240,000 unique TCR beta nucleotide sequences was sequenced per donor, of which approximately 18% were non-productive.

The library was made by the immunoSEQ multiplex PCR assay. The multiplex PCR relied on a mix of 60 forward primers for TCR Vbeta segments and 13 reverse primers for TCR Jbeta segments. The CDR3 region of rearranged TCR beta genes was amplified from genomic DNA by a multiplex PCR assay. Amplified TCR beta libraries were sequenced as 87-base-pair reads on the Illumina HiSeq System. The original methods were these. A later analysis tallied 80 million to 95 million unique TCR beta chains across the 700 or so repertoires, and some 10 million of those chains were shared by two or more donors. To remove PCR and sequencing errors, raw reads were error-corrected and collapsed into unique sequences using a nearest-neighbor algorithm that merged closely related sequences. To assign V, D and J gene segments, CDR3 sequences were aligned to IMGT reference sequences. For a sequence to be retained, a match of at least six nucleotides was required to both a V gene segment and a J gene segment. A rearrangement was called productive if the CDR3 had no stop codons and remained in frame with V and J, and every other rearrangement was called non-productive. CDR3 was defined by IMGT convention, running from the second conserved V-encoded cysteine to the conserved J-encoded phenylalanine. The earlier analysis of around 640 of the donors excluded sequences that lacked an unambiguous match to a single V gene segment. An earlier analysis of 587 of the donors called V segments functional above 56.7% productive rearrangements and segregating when the between-donor standard deviation exceeded 5%. A statistical classification framework was built for diagnosing cytomegalovirus status from the catalog of TCR beta chain sequences. A later analysis assigned V and J genes by comparing TCR nucleotide sequences with IMGT/GENE-DB human TR gene sequences. In a later analysis, CDR3 sequences and most-parsimonious VDJ recombination scenarios were assigned using the TCRdist pipeline. In a later analysis, every TCR beta chain was defined by the combination of its CDR3 amino acid sequence and its V-gene family, and reads without a unique V-gene family were dropped. A later analysis removed several hundred highly shared, low-generation-probability nucleotide sequences to deal with suspected cross-contamination and a sequencing artifact. In a later analysis, a clonal expansion index for each public chain was calculated from normalized within-repertoire ranks of inferred template counts. Generation probabilities in a later analysis came from a VDJ recombination model fitted to out-of-frame rearrangements, and those results were checked against IGoR. A later analysis scored TCR-TCR, TCR-HLA and TCR-CMV co-occurrence with hypergeometric tests, applying a repertoire-size bias correction to TCR pairs. In a later analysis, false discovery rates were estimated by permuting HLA or CMV assignments 20 times. In a later analysis, co-occurring TCRs were grouped using DBSCAN, and TCRdist sequence similarity was added for clustering within HLA-allele-positive subsets. Co-occurrence clustering excluded repertoires with fewer than 30,000 or more than 120,000 public chains, plus five with anomalous nucleotide sharing. The source is immuneACCESS, and TCRdb retained only in-frame sequences with V and J called. Part of the clones is not carried over; for the studies checked, unresolved V genes explain less than half of this, and the remainder is unexplained. V, J and clone size are those of that table, while D and trimming were read from the DNA. The sample includes around 88,000 clones, with around 73% observed a single time. Clones ranked in the top ten supply roughly 4% of the sample.

What the authors observed across the whole study: At a false discovery rate of 0.05, a later analysis linked under 20,000 TCR beta sequences to specific HLA alleles. A later analysis found that most CMV-associated TCR beta chains appeared HLA-restricted, with HLA associations seemingly driven largely by CMV exposure. An association between a missense DCLRE1C variant and V-gene and J-gene trimming of TCR beta chains was found in a later genetic analysis and replicated in an independent cohort. A later analysis reported that several top co-occurrence clusters appeared linked to parvovirus B19, influenza, CMV and Epstein-Barr virus. The classifier was reported to diagnose cytomegalovirus status with high specificity and sensitivity in both the original cohort and the validation cohort. A group of highly shared sequence variants was considered likely to be a technical artifact of the sequencing pipeline. CMV serostatus was the only immune exposure information available for the cohort. The authors suggested that the approach could potentially be generalized to other disease states and immunological phenotypes. Correlated functional status among segregating V segments might be attributable to linkage disequilibrium, but an unknown experimental factor could not be ruled out. In a later analysis, HLA-associated TCR beta chains were found to be more clonally expanded and to have lower generation probabilities than equally common non-associated chains. According to a later analysis, TCR association rates differed among HLA loci, with DRB1 alleles showing the most associated TCRs and HLA-C alleles showing the fewest. Some IMGT-functional V segments, including TRBV6-2 and TRBV6-3, could not be distinguished by the 87-base-pair reads and were therefore excluded. A further reported finding was that TCR beta sequences accurately predicted the HLA-A and HLA-B alleles for most subjects in the first cohort. In this cohort, only TCR beta chains were sequenced, and detectable features were limited by the absence of alpha or paired-chain data. The study gave a list of roughly 150 TCR beta chains associated with cytomegalovirus. According to a later genetic analysis, donors in an Asian-associated ancestry cluster had fewer N-insertions in productive TCRs than the roughly 700-donor mean. Across donors, most TCR sequences were observed very rarely, whereas some public TCRs were present in many individuals. Because counts were too low, 15 to 20 rarely observed V segments, including chromosome 9 orphons, were excluded from the earlier analysis of 587 of the donors. Broadly in line with IMGT annotations, most TCR beta V segments showed up in productive rearrangements about 90% or about 30% of the time in an earlier analysis of 587 of the donors. When HLA alleles, especially DR and DQ, strongly co-occurred, attributing TCR associations to individual alleles was difficult. Sequencing depth was assumed to be roughly uniform across donors in the presence/absence analyses, though that assumption may not hold. Because HLA typing was unavailable for some donors at each locus, only the typed subset was used in association tests. A few of the identified cytomegalovirus-associated TCR beta chains were confirmed in vitro to be specific for cytomegalovirus antigens.

Sequenced material: PBMCs. The clonotype was recovered from a woman aged 40 to 49 in good health and CMV-seropositive. The chain couples TRBV10-3 to TRBJ1-1; TRBD1 is possibly the D segment (6 matching bases). The CDR3 region reads CAISVGQHNTEAFF. Read as DNA, the sequence is TGTGCCATCAGTGTTGGACAGCATAACACTGAAGCTTTCTTT.